This passage covers 12 T cell receptor beta chains from one sample sequenced in a study of cytomegalovirus exposure and HLA in healthy donors. In the PCR, 60 Vbeta and 13 Jbeta primers were used. Some clones are missing from TCRdb's copy, which holds only in-frame ones; the method was immunoSEQ multiplex PCR. The sample has about 130,000 clones, 81% seen once. The specimen was PBMCs. Every receptor here comes from a man aged 18 to 30 in good health and CMV-seronegative.

The CDR3 DNA follows: TGTGCCAGCAGCTTAACTTTCACAGGGGAGACCCAGTACTTC. Protein: CASSLTFTGETQYF. The V gene is TRBV7-3, the J gene TRBJ2-5, with a weak D call TRBD1 (6 bases). With 0 bases removed from V and 5 bases from J, the gap between germline ends came to 10 bases. Per germline, CDR1 SGHTA and CDR2 FQGTGA. This CDR3 spans 14 amino acids.

V gene TRBV5-1 combines with J gene TRBJ2-2; tentative D call: TRBD2 (6 bases). Germline V gives CDR1 SGHRS, CDR2 YFSETQ. CDR3 length: 14 residues. V was shortened by 4 bases and J by 6 bases, with 13 bases between the two germline ends. CDR3 nucleotide sequence: TGCGCCAGCAGCCCGGAGGGGTTTCCCGGGGAGCTGTTTTTT. Translating it yields CASSPEGFPGELFF.

The DNA of the CDR3 is TGTGCCAGCAGTTTCCCCCTTAGGGGGGGAGATAATTCACCCCTCCACTTT. Its protein is CASSFPLRGGDNSPLHF. V is TRBV28 and J is TRBJ1-6; perhaps TRBD1 as D (6 bases). The CDR3 extends over 17 amino acids. The V gene lost 3 bases and the J gene lost 5 bases, with 17 bases spanning the gap. CDR1 and CDR2 from the germline V gene are MDHEN and SYDVKM.

CDR3 coding DNA: TGTGCCACCAGCAGAGTTACAGACTCTGGAAACACCATATATTTT. As protein: CATSRVTDSGNTIYF. The V call is TRBV15, the J call TRBJ1-3; D is undetermined. V lost 1 base, J lost 0 bases, and 7 bases lay in between. The CDR3 is 15 residues long. Germline loops: CDR1 LNHNV, CDR2 YYDKDF (reference sequence).

This chain connects TRBV27 to TRBJ2-1, with unresolved D. The V gene's germline CDR1 is MNHEY and CDR2 SMNVEV (reference sequence). This CDR3 spans 12 amino acids. With 4 bases removed from V and 8 bases from J, the gap between germline ends came to 9 bases. The CDR3 DNA reads as TGTGCCAGCAGTTCTTTTCGCGATGAGCAGTTCTTC. Residues: CASSSFRDEQFF.

CDR3 in amino acids: CARIHERNTEAFF. Here the CDR3 DNA reads TGTGCCAGAATCCACGAGCGGAACACTGAAGCTTTCTTT. This chain connects TRBV7-5 to TRBJ1-1. TRBV7-5 represents a pseudogene. This CDR3 has 13 amino acids.

V is TRBV6-1 and J is TRBJ2-2; D ambiguous. Germline V gives CDR1 MNHNS, CDR2 SASEGT. The CDR3 has 14 residues. Trimming removed 2 bases at V and 1 base at J, with 5 bases between. The CDR3 spells CASSELRNTGELFF. CDR3 bases: TGTGCCAGCAGTGAACTCAGGAACACCGGGGAGCTGTTTTTT.

The chain recombines TRBV9 with TRBJ2-1; TRBD2 agrees at 10 bases. This CDR3 has 16 amino acids. Germline V gene data show CDR1 as SGDLS and CDR2 as YYNGEE. V lost 3 bases to trimming and J lost 6 bases; unmatched junction nucleotides: 9. The chain's CDR3 is CASSDPTSGDSNEQFF. The CDR3 region has the DNA TGTGCCAGCAGCGACCCAACTAGCGGGGACTCCAATGAGCAGTTCTTC.

The V call is TRBV6-5, the J call TRBJ1-6; D gene uncertain. The CDR3 loop spans 15 amino acids. Trimming stripped 0 bases from V and 8 bases from J, with 11 bases between. The V gene's germline CDR1 is MNHEY and CDR2 SVGAGI. In DNA form, the CDR3 reads TGTGCCAGCAGTTACTCGGGCCCAAACTATTCACCCCTCCACTTT. Protein sequence: CASSYSGPNYSPLHF.

This clone was seen only a few times. The chain recombines TRBV4-1 with TRBJ2-7, with no clear D. Germline CDR1 and CDR2: MGHRA and YSYEKL. The germline V and J ends were trimmed by 3 bases and 2 bases, with 8 bases remaining between them. The CDR3 sequence is 13 residues long. Here the CDR3 reads CASSQPGTYEQYF. For the CDR3, the DNA is TGCGCCAGCAGCCAGCCAGGAACCTACGAGCAGTACTTC.

This clone occurred a few times. CDR3 sequence reads: CASSQGAGAEPQHF. CDR3 DNA sequence: TGCGCCAGCAGCCAAGGGGCAGGGGCAGAGCCCCAGCATTTT. The gene calls are TRBV4-3 and TRBJ1-5, with D possibly TRBD1 on 6 matching bases. The CDR3 totals 14 residues. V lost 1 base, J lost 8 bases, and 12 bases lay in between. Germline loops: CDR1 LGHNA, CDR2 YSLEER.

This chain links TRBV7-2 with TRBJ2-3; D remains ambiguous. Looked up from germline, CDR1 is SGHTA and CDR2 is FQGNSA. Trimming took off 5 bases at V and 10 bases at J, with 22 bases between the two ends. The CDR3 spans 15 residues. This CDR3 is CASSPPRNKPWPQYF. The CDR3, as DNA: TGTGCCAGCAGCCCGCCCCGAAACAAACCGTGGCCGCAGTATTTT.